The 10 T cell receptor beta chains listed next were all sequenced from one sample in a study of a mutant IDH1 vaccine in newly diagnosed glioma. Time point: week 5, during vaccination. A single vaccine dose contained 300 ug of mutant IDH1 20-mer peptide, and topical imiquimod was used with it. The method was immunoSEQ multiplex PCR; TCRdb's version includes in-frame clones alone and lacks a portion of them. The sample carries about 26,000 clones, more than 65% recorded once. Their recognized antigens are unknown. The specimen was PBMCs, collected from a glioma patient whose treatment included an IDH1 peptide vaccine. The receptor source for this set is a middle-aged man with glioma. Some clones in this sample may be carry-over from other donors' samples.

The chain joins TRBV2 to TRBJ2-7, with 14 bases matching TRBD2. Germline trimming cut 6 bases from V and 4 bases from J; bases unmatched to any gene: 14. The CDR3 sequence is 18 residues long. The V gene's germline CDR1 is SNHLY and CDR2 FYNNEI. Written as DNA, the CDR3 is TGTGCCAGCAGGGGGACTAGCGGGGGACCCCAGGGCGGGTACGAGCAGTACTTC. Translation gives CASRGTSGGPQGGYEQYF.

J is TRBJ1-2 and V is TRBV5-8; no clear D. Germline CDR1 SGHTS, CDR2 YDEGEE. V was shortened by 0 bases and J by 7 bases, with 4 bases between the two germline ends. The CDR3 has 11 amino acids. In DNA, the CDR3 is TGTGCCAGCAGCTTGGGAGTTGGCTACACCTTC. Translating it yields CASSLGVGYTF.

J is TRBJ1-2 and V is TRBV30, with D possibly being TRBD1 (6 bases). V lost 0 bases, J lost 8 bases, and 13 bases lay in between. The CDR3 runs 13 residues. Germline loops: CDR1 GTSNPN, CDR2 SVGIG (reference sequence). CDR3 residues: CAWSVQGVEGYTF. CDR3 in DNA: TGTGCCTGGAGTGTACAGGGAGTGGAAGGCTACACCTTC.

In DNA, the CDR3 is TGTGCCAGTAGTATAGGTGGCTTCGGGGGCACTGAAGCTTTCTTT. This sequence encodes CASSIGGFGGTEAFF. The gene calls are TRBV19 and TRBJ1-1; D is perhaps TRBD1 (5 bases). The V gene lost 1 base and the J gene lost 4 bases, with 13 bases spanning the gap. Germline values: CDR1 LNHDA, CDR2 SQIVND (reference sequence). CDR3 length: 15 amino acids.

The CDR3 protein is CASSFRDRPQHF. In nucleotides, the CDR3 is TGTGCCAGCAGTTTCAGGGATCGGCCCCAGCATTTT. J is TRBJ1-5 and V is TRBV28, with D perhaps matching TRBD1 (5 bases). This CDR3 contains 12 residues. Germline lookup yields CDR1 MDHEN and CDR2 SYDVKM. V was clipped by 3 bases and J by 9 bases, with 9 bases between them. Complete variable domain (other parts from reference TRBV28 and TRBJ1-5): DVKVTQSSRYLVKRTGEKVFLECVQDMDHENMFWYRQDPGLGLRLIYFSYDVKMKEKGDIPEGYSVSREKKERFSLILESASTNQTSMYLCASSFRDRPQHFGDGTRLSIL.

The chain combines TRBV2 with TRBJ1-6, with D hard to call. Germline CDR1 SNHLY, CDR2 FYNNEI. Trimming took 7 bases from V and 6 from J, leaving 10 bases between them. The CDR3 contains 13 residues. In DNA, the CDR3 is TGTGCCAGCATGGACGCCCTTAATTCACCCCTCCACTTT. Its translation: CASMDALNSPLHF. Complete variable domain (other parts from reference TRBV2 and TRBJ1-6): EPEVTQTPSHQVTQMGQEVILRCVPISNHLYFYWYRQILGQKVEFLVSFYNNEISEKSEIFDDQFSVERPDGSNFTLKIRSTKLEDSAMYFCASMDALNSPLHFGNGTRLTVT.

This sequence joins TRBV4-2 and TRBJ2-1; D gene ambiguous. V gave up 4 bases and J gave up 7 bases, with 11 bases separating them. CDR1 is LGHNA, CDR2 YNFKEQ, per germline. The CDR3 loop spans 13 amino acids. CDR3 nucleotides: TGTGCCAGCAGCCCGTTTGCGTCAAATGAGCAGTTCTTC. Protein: CASSPFASNEQFF.

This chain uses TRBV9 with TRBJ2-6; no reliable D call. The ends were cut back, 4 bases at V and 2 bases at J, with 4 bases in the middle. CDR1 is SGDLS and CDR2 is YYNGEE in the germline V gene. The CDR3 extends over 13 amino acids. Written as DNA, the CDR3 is TGTGCCAGCAGCTTTCCTGGGGCCAACGTCCTGACTTTC. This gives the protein CASSFPGANVLTF.

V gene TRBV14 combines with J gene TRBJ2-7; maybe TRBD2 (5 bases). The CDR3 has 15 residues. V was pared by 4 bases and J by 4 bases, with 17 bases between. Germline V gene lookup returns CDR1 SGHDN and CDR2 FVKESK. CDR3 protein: CASSLRSRGLYEQYF. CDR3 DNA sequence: TGTGCCAGCAGCCTCCGGTCCCGGGGATTGTACGAGCAGTACTTC.

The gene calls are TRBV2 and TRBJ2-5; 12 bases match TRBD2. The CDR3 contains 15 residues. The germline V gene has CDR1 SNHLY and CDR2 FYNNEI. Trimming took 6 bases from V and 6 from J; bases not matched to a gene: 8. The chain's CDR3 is CASSPTSGGGKTQYF. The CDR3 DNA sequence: TGTGCCAGCAGCCCGACTAGCGGGGGTGGAAAGACCCAGTACTTC.